The 6 T cell receptor beta chains below all came from one sample that was sequenced in a study of shared clonotypes between healthy human individuals. Clones were sequenced by immunoSEQ multiplex PCR, and TCRdb holds only the in-frame ones, with some missing. This table holds more than 400,000 clones, 90% to 96% found once. Material for sequencing was naive CD4+ T cells sorted from blood. The subset here: CD45RA+ positively selected. These TCRs come from a woman in her twenties or thirties in good health.

The CDR3 sequence: CASSLGQFPGANEKLFF. The CDR3 nucleotides are TGTGCCAGCAGCCTTGGACAGTTCCCGGGAGCTAATGAAAAACTGTTTTTT. This chain joins TRBV7-2 and TRBJ1-4; TRBD1 is a possible D gene (6 bases). V was cut by 5 bases and J by 3 bases, with 19 bases left in between. The CDR3 sequence is 17 residues long. CDR1 and CDR2 (germline): SGHTA, FQGNSA.

The chain links TRBV4-1 to TRBJ1-1; D is ambiguous. The CDR3 is made up of 14 amino acids. V was trimmed by 3 bases and J by 3 bases, leaving 11 bases between them. From germline, CDR1 is MGHRA and CDR2 YSYEKL. The CDR3 DNA reads TGCGCCAGCAGCCACGTGTACGCCGACACTGAAGCTTTCTTT. Its translation: CASSHVYADTEAFF.

This clone was observed once. The CDR3 sequence: CASSLDPTGRGEKLFF. In nucleotides, the CDR3 is TGTGCCAGCAGCTTAGATCCGACAGGGCGAGGGGAAAAACTGTTTTTT. The chain recombines TRBV7-9 with TRBJ1-4, with TRBD1 identical over 7 bases. The germline V gene encodes CDR1 SEHNR and CDR2 FQNEAQ (reference sequence). V shed 1 base and J 8 bases; nucleotides not matched to a gene: 10. The CDR3 contains 16 residues.

This clone appeared a single time. The rearrangement links TRBV6-5 to TRBJ2-2; 7 nucleotides agree with TRBD2. V trimming: 0 bases; J trimming: 3 bases; junction bases outside the gene matches: 4. The CDR3 runs 16 residues. Germline CDR1 is MNHEY and CDR2 is SVGAGI. The CDR3 DNA is TGTGCCAGCAGTTACTCGGGAGGGGTCTACACCGGGGAGCTGTTTTTT. It codes for CASSYSGGVYTGELFF.

The chain recombines TRBV5-1 with TRBJ2-3, with 7 bases identical to TRBD2. The V and J ends lost 7 bases and 0 bases, in that order; junction bases with no gene match: 8. Germline CDR1 and CDR2: SGHRS and YFSETQ. CDR3 size: 15 residues. The CDR3 protein is CASRSGRTSTDTQYF. Written as DNA, the CDR3 is TGCGCCAGCCGTTCCGGGAGGACTAGCACAGATACGCAGTATTTT.

V is TRBV19 and J is TRBJ1-5, with D perhaps TRBD1 (5 bases). The V end lost 4 bases, the J end lost 1 base, and 20 bases lay between the germline ends. Germline V lookup: CDR1 LNHDA, CDR2 SQIVND (reference sequence). There are 18 residues in the CDR3. CDR3 loop: CASSKARGPFESNQPQHF. Here the CDR3 DNA reads TGTGCCAGTAGTAAGGCCCGGGGACCCTTCGAGAGCAATCAGCCCCAGCATTTT. The whole variable domain, filled in from reference TRBV19 and TRBJ1-5, reads DGGITQSPKYLFRKEGQNVTLSCEQNLNHDAMYWYRQDPGQGLRLIYYSQIVNDFQKGDIAEGYSVSREKKESFPLTVTSAQKNPTAFYLCASSKARGPFESNQPQHFGDGTRLSIL.